The T cell receptor (beta chain) under discussion was sequenced for a study of blood T cell repertoires in COVID-19. Overall study: PBMCs, B-cell-depleted T cells, or T cells were the source of the cDNA or gDNA that made up the material.

In the authors' workflow: Amplification with reference gene primers provided the estimates of nucleated cell counts. TCRdb's copy holds only in-frame clones and misses some; the assay was immunoSEQ multiplex PCR. Clone size and the V and J calls come from that table; the DNA yielded D and trimming. The sample has 300,000 to 400,000 clones, 75% to 90% seen once. This CDR3 comprises 18 residues. The germline gives CDR1 KGHSH, CDR2 LQKENI. The ends were cut back, 3 bases at V and 1 base at J, with 16 bases in the middle. Sequenced: peripheral blood. The chain has TRBV18 and TRBJ2-6; D perhaps matches TRBD1 (6 bases). This clonotype originated in a woman between 50 and 59 years old with COVID-19, enrolled during active disease. The CDR3: CASSPKGEIRSGANVLTF. CDR3 sequence (DNA): TGTGCCAGCTCACCTAAGGGGGAGATTAGATCTGGGGCCAACGTCCTGACTTTC.